This entry lists 8 T cell receptor beta chains sequenced from one sample in a study of blood T cell repertoires in COVID-19. Assay used: immunoSEQ multiplex PCR; TCRdb lists only in-frame clones, some missing. Of 200,000 to 300,000 clones listed, around 80% were seen once; the top ten hold roughly 3.3%. Sequenced: peripheral blood. Every receptor here comes from a woman aged 18-30 years with acute or convalescent COVID-19.

V and J are TRBV4-3 and TRBJ1-1, with 8 nucleotides matching TRBD1. Per germline, CDR1 LGHNA and CDR2 YSLEER. With V trimmed by 2 bases and J by 6 bases, 5 bases remained unmatched. The CDR3 runs 14 residues. As DNA, the CDR3 is TGCGCCAGCAGCCAATGGGACAGGCGGCCTGAAGCTTTCTTT. This codes for CASSQWDRRPEAFF.

The chain employs TRBV5-1 and TRBJ2-3; 10 bases map to TRBD1. Trimming took 3 bases from V and 4 from J; bases not matched to a gene: 8. The CDR3 loop spans 16 amino acids. Germline CDR1 is SGHRS and CDR2 is YFSETQ. CDR3 protein: CASSWGDRGYADTQYF. The CDR3 bases are TGCGCCAGCAGCTGGGGGGACAGGGGCTACGCAGATACGCAGTATTTT.

The rearrangement uses TRBV7-4 and TRBJ1-3; D gene ambiguous. Germline CDR1 reads SGHVT; CDR2 reads SQSDAQ. V lost 5 bases and J lost 9, with 23 bases in between. This CDR3 is built from 16 residues. The CDR3 protein is CASSEFLRVRESTIYF. The CDR3 region has the DNA TGTGCCAGCAGCGAATTTTTGAGGGTCCGAGAGAGCACCATATATTTT.

The chain links TRBV5-1 to TRBJ1-3; the match to TRBD1 covers 8 bases. Germline V CDR1 and CDR2: SGHRS, YFSETQ. V was pared by 5 bases and J by 4 bases, with 5 bases of the junction left unmatched. This CDR3 has 14 amino acids. CDR3 residues: CASRLTGAGNTIYF. The CDR3 bases are TGCGCCAGCAGACTGACAGGGGCCGGAAACACCATATATTTT.

This clone was seen only a few times. V is TRBV6-1 and J is TRBJ2-5; tentatively, D is TRBD2 (5 bases). Germline V gene data show CDR1 as MNHNS and CDR2 as SASEGT. V lost 3 bases, J lost 3 bases, and 14 bases lay in between. This CDR3 region has 15 residues. CDR3 nucleotides: TGTGCCAGCAGTGATCGGAGACTACCTAAAGAGACCCAGTACTTC. The encoded protein is CASSDRRLPKETQYF.

The sample holds one count of this clone. V gene TRBV11-2 combines with J gene TRBJ2-7, with D unresolved. Germline CDR1 is SGHAT and CDR2 is FQNNGV. Trimming cost V 4 bases and J 3 bases, with 4 bases left between them. This CDR3 has 11 residues. This chain's CDR3 is CASSSRYEQYF. CDR3 in DNA: TGTGCCAGCAGCTCCCGCTACGAGCAGTACTTC.

This chain joins TRBV7-8 and TRBJ1-4; D perhaps matches TRBD1 (5 bases). Trimming removed 0 bases from V and 6 bases from J, with 11 bases in between. This CDR3 comprises 15 residues. Germline assignment: CDR1 SGHVS and CDR2 FQNEAQ. This CDR3 is CASSLAATVHEKLFF. The DNA for the CDR3 is TGTGCCAGCAGCTTAGCCGCGACAGTTCATGAAAAACTGTTTTTT.

This clone was seen once. The chain joins TRBV19 to TRBJ1-5; maybe TRBD1 (6 bases). The CDR3 covers 16 residues. Germline V gene sequence: CDR1 LNHDA, CDR2 SQIVND (reference sequence). V lost 2 bases and J lost 2, with 13 bases in between. The CDR3 DNA reads as TGTGCCAGTAGTATAACAGGGCCCCTCGGCAATCAGCCCCAGCATTTT. It specifies CASSITGPLGNQPQHF.